These 18 T cell receptor beta chains originate from one sample sequenced in a study of siplizumab effects on memory and regulatory T cells. Assay: immunoSEQ multiplex PCR; the TCRdb copy retains only in-frame clones and omits some. This table has around 100,000 clones, 94% appearing once. The sequenced sample consisted of Tregs sorted from blood. The receptors were gathered from a human donor in good health.

V and J are TRBV18 and TRBJ2-3; no clear D gene. Trimming removed 2 bases from V and 4 bases from J, with 13 bases in between. Germline-derived CDR1 and CDR2 are KGHSH and LQKENI. The CDR3 is 15 amino acids. CDR3 DNA sequence: TGTGCCAGCTCACCATACTTTCTAGACGCAGATACGCAGTATTTT. Amino acid sequence: CASSPYFLDADTQYF. Complete variable domain (other parts from reference TRBV18 and TRBJ2-3): NAGVMQNPRHLVRRRGQEARLRCSPMKGHSHVYWYRQLPEEGLKFMVYLQKENIIDESGMPKERFSAEFPKEGPSILRIQQVVRGDSAAYFCASSPYFLDADTQYFGPGTRLTVL.

The chain uses TRBV18 and TRBJ1-1; maybe TRBD1 (6 bases). Looked up from germline, CDR1 is KGHSH and CDR2 is LQKENI. The ends were cut back, 3 bases at V and 6 bases at J, with 14 bases in the middle. The CDR3 consists of 14 residues. The CDR3 is CASSPELQGSEAFF. The DNA for the CDR3 is TGTGCCAGCTCACCCGAACTACAGGGATCTGAAGCTTTCTTT. Full variable domain (outside the CDR3, taken from reference TRBV18 and TRBJ1-1): NAGVMQNPRHLVRRRGQEARLRCSPMKGHSHVYWYRQLPEEGLKFMVYLQKENIIDESGMPKERFSAEFPKEGPSILRIQQVVRGDSAAYFCASSPELQGSEAFFGQGTRLTVV.

The chain carries TRBV7-2 and TRBJ1-2; a possible D gene is TRBD1 (6 bases). Germline loops: CDR1 SGHTA, CDR2 FQGNSA. The germline V and J ends were trimmed by 3 bases and 3 bases, with 14 bases remaining between them. The CDR3 is 15 amino acids. The CDR3: CASSFVGGGDYGYTF. The CDR3 nucleotides read TGTGCCAGCAGCTTTGTAGGAGGGGGAGACTATGGCTACACCTTC.

This rearrangement joins TRBV7-3 to TRBJ1-1; TRBD1 matches at 7 bases. The germline V gene encodes CDR1 SGHTA and CDR2 FQGTGA. CDR3 size: 16 residues. V shed 3 bases and J 4 bases; nucleotides not matched to a gene: 11. The CDR3 nucleotides read TGTGCCAGCAGCTTCGGTCAGGGGGAGGAATGCACTGAAGCTTTCTTT. Its protein product is CASSFGQGEECTEAFF.

Comments on this clone: The junction does not match germline at one end; this may be a read error. CDR3 DNA: TGCGCCAGCAGCTTACGGGAGACCCGGTACTTC. It specifies CASSLRETRYF. The chain recombines TRBV5-1 with TRBJ2-5, with TRBD2 as a possible D gene (6 bases). This CDR3 spans 11 amino acids. The germline V gene encodes CDR1 SGHRS and CDR2 YFSETQ.

The V gene is TRBV7-9, the J gene TRBJ2-1; 13 bases agree with TRBD2. This CDR3 spans 16 amino acids. V lost 6 bases to trimming and J lost 2 bases; unmatched junction nucleotides: 4. Germline CDR1 and CDR2: SEHNR and FQNEAQ (reference sequence). CDR3 in amino acids: CASSRLAGGPYNEQFF. For the CDR3, the DNA is TGTGCCAGCAGTAGACTAGCGGGAGGCCCCTACAATGAGCAGTTCTTC.

This sequence joins TRBV6-1 and TRBJ1-5; D is uncertain. Germline CDR1 reads MNHNS; CDR2 reads SASEGT. Trimming shortened V by 5 bases and J by 1 base, and 9 bases separated the two germline ends. The CDR3 loop spans 14 amino acids. CDR3 in amino acids: CASSSTTSNQPQHF. CDR3 coding DNA: TGTGCCAGCAGTTCAACAACCAGCAATCAGCCCCAGCATTTT.

The CDR3 DNA is TGTGCCTGGAGTCTAGCGGGAGTTCCCTACGAGCAGTACTTC. Amino acids: CAWSLAGVPYEQYF. The J gene is TRBJ2-7, the V gene TRBV30; 10 bases align to TRBD2. V lost 2 bases, J lost 2 bases, and 3 bases stayed unmatched. Germline assignment: CDR1 GTSNPN and CDR2 SVGIG (reference sequence). This CDR3 is 14 amino acids long.

The genes are TRBV14 and TRBJ1-2; tentative D call: TRBD1 (6 bases). The CDR3 is 17 residues long. V shed 4 bases and J shed 8 bases, with 26 bases lying between them. Germline V CDR1 and CDR2: SGHDN, FVKESK. CDR3 DNA: TGTGCCAGCAGCCGCCGCTTCATGATCCGGGACATGGGAGGCTACACCTTC. It yields the protein CASSRRFMIRDMGGYTF.

This chain links TRBV18 with TRBJ1-1, with D unresolved. V was trimmed by 1 base and J by 4 bases, leaving 4 bases between them. CDR1 and CDR2 from the germline V gene are KGHSH and LQKENI. The CDR3 has 12 residues. In nucleotides, the CDR3 is TGTGCCAGCTCACCACTGGGCACTGAAGCTTTCTTT. Its protein is CASSPLGTEAFF.

J is TRBJ2-2 and V is TRBV20-1; D unresolved. This CDR3 region has 10 residues. Trimming shortened V by 5 bases and J by 9 bases, and 7 bases separated the two germline ends. From germline, CDR1 is DFQATT and CDR2 SNEGSKA (reference sequence). The CDR3 here is CSALERELFF. CDR3 coding DNA: TGCAGTGCTTTAGAGAGGGAGCTGTTTTTT.

V is TRBV28 and J is TRBJ1-2; tentative D call: TRBD1 (5 bases). This CDR3 spans 14 amino acids. With 2 bases removed from V and 5 bases from J, the gap between germline ends came to 12 bases. The germline CDR1 and CDR2 sequences are MDHEN and SYDVKM. The CDR3 bases are TGTGCCAGCAGTTTAGGGGACTTTGGATATGGCTACACCTTC. Translated: CASSLGDFGYGYTF.

The rearrangement uses TRBV5-4 and TRBJ2-7; TRBD2 aligns across 11 bases. The CDR3 sequence is 18 residues long. Germline trimming cut 3 bases from V and 0 bases from J; bases unmatched to any gene: 11. Germline assignment: CDR1 SGHNT and CDR2 YYREEE (reference sequence). For the CDR3, the DNA is TGTGCCAGCAGCTCTAGGCAAACTAGCGGGGGTACCTCCTACGAGCAGTACTTC. Amino acid sequence: CASSSRQTSGGTSYEQYF.

V gene TRBV18 combines with J gene TRBJ2-3, with D maybe TRBD1 (5 bases). This CDR3 contains 13 residues. Germline V gene data show CDR1 as KGHSH and CDR2 as LQKENI. Trimming removed 4 bases at V and 3 bases at J, with 8 bases between. CDR3 protein: CASSLQATDTQYF. DNA for the CDR3: TGTGCCAGCTCACTACAGGCGACAGATACGCAGTATTTT.

CDR3 coding DNA: TGCGCCAGCAGCCAGAATGCAGCGAACAATCAGCCCCAGCATTTT. This encodes CASSQNAANNQPQHF. The chain combines TRBV4-1 with TRBJ1-5; no clear D gene. Trimming pared 3 bases from V and 3 bases from J, leaving 12 bases between. The CDR3 consists of 15 residues. Germline V CDR1 and CDR2: MGHRA, YSYEKL.

The chain links TRBV30 to TRBJ2-3; D not resolved. V lost 0 bases and J 7 bases, leaving 8 bases between the germline ends. CDR1 GTSNPN and CDR2 SVGIG come from the germline V gene (reference sequence). The CDR3 contains 12 residues. The CDR3 region is CAWSVAVYTQYF. The DNA of the CDR3 is TGTGCCTGGAGTGTAGCAGTTTATACGCAGTATTTT.

The chain links TRBV11-2 to TRBJ1-3; TRBD1 matches at 7 bases. V was pared by 4 bases and J by 4 bases, with 7 bases of the junction left unmatched. The CDR3 sequence is 15 residues long. Germline values: CDR1 SGHAT, CDR2 FQNNGV. The CDR3 spells CASSSRGTVGNTIYF. CDR3 nucleotides: TGTGCCAGCAGCTCCCGGGGGACAGTCGGAAACACCATATATTTT.

The chain combines TRBV7-9 with TRBJ1-3; D not certain. Germline loops: CDR1 SEHNR, CDR2 FQNEAQ (reference sequence). Trimming shortened V by 0 bases and J by 3 bases, and 6 bases separated the two germline ends. The CDR3 totals 14 residues. The CDR3 nucleotides are TGTGCCAGCAGCTTAGCAGGGTTTGGAAACACCATATATTTT. Amino acids: CASSLAGFGNTIYF.